This T cell receptor (beta chain) was documented in a study of T cell changes during pregnancy in multiple sclerosis (dated by TCRdb to about 2019). The study in broad terms: In women with multiple sclerosis, the researchers looked at how the T cell repertoire shifted as pregnancy progressed.

From the cysteine up to the phenylalanine, the CDR3 has a length of 19 residues. The kept DNA is CDR3 alone, 57 bases in frame from the first base. As encoded in the germline V gene, CDR1 is SGHVS while CDR2 is FQNEAQ. Here V drops 5 bases and J drops 0 bases, and the junction holds 15 bases not matched to any gene. Libraries came from the immunoSEQ multiplex PCR assay. This immuneACCESS table, as held by TCRdb, lists in-frame sequences with V and J called but not all clones. Of the missing ones, under half trace to an unresolved V gene in checked studies; the others have no known cause. Across this sample there are fewer than 60,000 clones, with roughly 94% seen only once. Approximately 0.31% of the sample is in the top ten clones. Regarding this clone: No cognate antigen has been identified for it. Base qualities are not at hand, and no much larger clone is one base apart.

The chain is made from TRBV7-8 and TRBJ1-3; 8 bases in the middle match TRBD1. The sequence came from a female donor with multiple sclerosis, enrolled in a pregnancy study. Source: CD4+ T cells from peripheral blood mononuclear cells, taken in the third trimester of pregnancy. The CDR3 reads CASSGGGWDRLISGNTIYF. In nucleotides, the sequence is TGTGCCAGCAGCGGGGGGGGGTGGGACAGGCTAATCTCTGGAAACACCATATATTTT.